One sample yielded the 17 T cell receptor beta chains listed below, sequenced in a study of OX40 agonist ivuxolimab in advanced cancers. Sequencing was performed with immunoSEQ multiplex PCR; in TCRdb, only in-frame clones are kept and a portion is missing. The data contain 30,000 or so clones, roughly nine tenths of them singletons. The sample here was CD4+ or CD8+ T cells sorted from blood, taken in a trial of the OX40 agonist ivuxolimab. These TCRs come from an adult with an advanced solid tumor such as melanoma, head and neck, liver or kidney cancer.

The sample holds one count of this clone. CDR3 residues: CASSYNGGPYNEQFF. DNA of the CDR3: TGTGCCAGCAGTTACAATGGGGGACCCTACAATGAGCAGTTCTTC. The V call is TRBV6-5, the J call TRBJ2-1; D may be TRBD1 or TRBD2 (5 bases each). The germline V and J ends were trimmed by 2 bases and 2 bases, with 10 bases remaining between them. The V gene's germline CDR1 is MNHEY and CDR2 SVGAGI. The CDR3 is 15 residues long.

For the CDR3, the DNA is TGTGCCATCAGATTAGGGACAGGGGGCTTTGAGCAGTTCTTC. It is translated as CAIRLGTGGFEQFF. The V gene is TRBV10-3, the J gene TRBJ2-1; 12 positions agree with TRBD1. Germline values: CDR1 ENHRY, CDR2 SYGVKD. This CDR3 spans 14 amino acids. Trimming removed 6 bases from V and 9 bases from J; junction bases left unmatched: 6.

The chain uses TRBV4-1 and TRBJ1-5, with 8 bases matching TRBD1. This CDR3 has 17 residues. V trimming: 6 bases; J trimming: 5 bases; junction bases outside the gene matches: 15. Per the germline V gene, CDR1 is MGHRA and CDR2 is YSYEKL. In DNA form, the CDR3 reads TGCGCCAGCAGTCGCGAAGTTGCAGGGGGCGAAGATCAGCCCCAGCATTTT. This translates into CASSREVAGGEDQPQHF.

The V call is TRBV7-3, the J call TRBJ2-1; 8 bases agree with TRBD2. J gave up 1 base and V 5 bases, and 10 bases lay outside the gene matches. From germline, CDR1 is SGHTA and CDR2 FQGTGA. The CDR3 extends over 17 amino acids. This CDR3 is CASSPFGAGGSYNEQFF. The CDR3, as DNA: TGTGCCAGCAGCCCCTTTGGGGCGGGAGGTTCCTACAATGAGCAGTTCTTC.

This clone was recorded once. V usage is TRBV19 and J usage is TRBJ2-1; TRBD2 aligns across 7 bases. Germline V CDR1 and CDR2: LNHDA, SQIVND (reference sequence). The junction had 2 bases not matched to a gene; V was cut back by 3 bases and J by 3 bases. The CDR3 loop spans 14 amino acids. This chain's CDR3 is CASSIGGDYNEQFF. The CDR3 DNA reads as TGTGCCAGTAGTATTGGGGGGGACTACAATGAGCAGTTCTTC.

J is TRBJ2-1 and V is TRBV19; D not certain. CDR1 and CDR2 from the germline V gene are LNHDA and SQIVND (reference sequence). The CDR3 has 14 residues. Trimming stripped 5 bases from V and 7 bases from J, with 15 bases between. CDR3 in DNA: TGTGCCAGTAGTGTTACGGCCCTGGGGAATGAGCAGTTCTTC. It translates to CASSVTALGNEQFF.

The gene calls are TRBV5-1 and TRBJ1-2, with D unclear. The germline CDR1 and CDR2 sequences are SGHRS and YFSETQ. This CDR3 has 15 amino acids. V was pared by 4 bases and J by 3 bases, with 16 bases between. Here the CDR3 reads CASSPGLLYDYGYTF. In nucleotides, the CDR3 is TGCGCCAGCAGCCCTGGGCTACTTTACGACTATGGCTACACCTTC.

CDR3 nucleotides: TGTGCCAGCAGTCTTTTTCCTGATACGCAGTATTTT. Amino acid sequence: CASSLFPDTQYF. The chain carries TRBV2 and TRBJ2-3; D gene ambiguous. This CDR3 is 12 amino acids long. The V gene lost 5 bases and the J gene lost 6 bases, with 9 bases spanning the gap. The V gene's germline CDR1 is SNHLY and CDR2 FYNNEI.

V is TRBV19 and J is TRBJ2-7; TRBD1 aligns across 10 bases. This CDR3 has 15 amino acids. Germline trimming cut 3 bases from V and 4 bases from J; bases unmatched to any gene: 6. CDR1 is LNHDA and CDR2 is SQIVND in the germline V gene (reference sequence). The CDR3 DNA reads TGTGCCAGTAGTATGGGACAGGGGTTTCTATACGAGCAGTACTTC. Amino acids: CASSMGQGFLYEQYF.

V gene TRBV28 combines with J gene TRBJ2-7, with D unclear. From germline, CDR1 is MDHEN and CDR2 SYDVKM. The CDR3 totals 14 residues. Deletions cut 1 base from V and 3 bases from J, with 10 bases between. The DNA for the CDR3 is TGTGCCAGCAGTTTATACACCCGGAACTACGAGCAGTACTTC. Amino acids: CASSLYTRNYEQYF.

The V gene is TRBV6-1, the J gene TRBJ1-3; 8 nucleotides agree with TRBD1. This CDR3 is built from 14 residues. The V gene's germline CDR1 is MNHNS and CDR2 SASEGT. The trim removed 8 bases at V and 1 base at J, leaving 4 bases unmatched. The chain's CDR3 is CASGWTGSGNTIYF. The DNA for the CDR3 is TGTGCCAGCGGATGGACAGGGTCTGGAAACACCATATATTTT.

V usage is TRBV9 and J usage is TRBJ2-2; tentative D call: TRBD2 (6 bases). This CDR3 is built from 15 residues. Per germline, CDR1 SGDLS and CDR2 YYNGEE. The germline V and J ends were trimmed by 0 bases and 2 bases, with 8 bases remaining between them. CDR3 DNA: TGTGCCAGCAGCGTAGGTAGCGGAAACACCGGGGAGCTGTTTTTT. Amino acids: CASSVGSGNTGELFF.

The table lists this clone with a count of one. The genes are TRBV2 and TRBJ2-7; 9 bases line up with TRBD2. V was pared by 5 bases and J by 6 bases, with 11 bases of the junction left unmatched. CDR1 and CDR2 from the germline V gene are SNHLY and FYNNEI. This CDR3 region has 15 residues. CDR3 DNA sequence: TGTGCCAGCAGTTCCCCCGGGACTAGCTCGCTCGAGCAGTACTTC. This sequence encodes CASSSPGTSSLEQYF.

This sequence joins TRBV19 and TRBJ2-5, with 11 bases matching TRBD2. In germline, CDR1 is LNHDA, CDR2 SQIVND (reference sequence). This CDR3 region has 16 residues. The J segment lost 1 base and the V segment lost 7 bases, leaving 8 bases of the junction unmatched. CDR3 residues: CASTQGTSGSQETQYF. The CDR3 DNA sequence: TGTGCCAGTACCCAGGGAACTAGCGGGAGCCAAGAGACCCAGTACTTC.

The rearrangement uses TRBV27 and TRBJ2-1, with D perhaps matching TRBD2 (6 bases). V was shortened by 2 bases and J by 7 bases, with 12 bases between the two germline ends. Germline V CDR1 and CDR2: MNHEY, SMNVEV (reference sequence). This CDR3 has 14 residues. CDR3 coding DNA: TGTGCCAGCAGTTTAGGGGGAGGCATTAATGAGCAGTTCTTC. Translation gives CASSLGGGINEQFF.

CDR3 sequence: CASSFSGTYEQYF. Here the CDR3 DNA reads TGTGCCAGCAGTTTTAGTGGGACCTACGAGCAGTACTTC. The chain joins TRBV27 to TRBJ2-5; D is unresolved. The DNA end is more similar to TRBJ2-7, so the J call may be wrong. CDR1 and CDR2 from the germline V gene are MNHEY and SMNVEV (reference sequence). This CDR3 spans 13 amino acids.

CDR3 region: CASSIGQGSAETQYF. CDR3 sequence (DNA): TGTGCCAGTAGTATAGGGCAGGGGTCTGCAGAGACCCAGTACTTC. The chain employs TRBV19 and TRBJ2-5, with D perhaps matching TRBD1 (6 bases). The CDR3 has 15 residues. Germline-derived CDR1 and CDR2 are LNHDA and SQIVND (reference sequence). V lost 1 base to trimming and J lost 4 bases, with 13 bases between them.